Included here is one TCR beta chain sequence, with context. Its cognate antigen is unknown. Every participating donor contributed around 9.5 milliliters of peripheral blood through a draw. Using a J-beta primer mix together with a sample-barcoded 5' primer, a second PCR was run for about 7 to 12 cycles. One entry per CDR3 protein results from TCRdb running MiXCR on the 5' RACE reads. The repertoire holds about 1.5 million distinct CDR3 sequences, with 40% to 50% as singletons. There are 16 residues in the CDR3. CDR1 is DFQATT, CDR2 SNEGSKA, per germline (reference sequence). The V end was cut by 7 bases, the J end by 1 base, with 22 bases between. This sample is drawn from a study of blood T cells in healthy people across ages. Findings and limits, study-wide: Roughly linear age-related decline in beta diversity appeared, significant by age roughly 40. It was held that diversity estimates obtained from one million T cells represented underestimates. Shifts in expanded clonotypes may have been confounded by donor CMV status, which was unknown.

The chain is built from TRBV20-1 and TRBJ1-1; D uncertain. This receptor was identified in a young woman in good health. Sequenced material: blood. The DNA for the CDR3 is TGCAGTGTAGATACCCGGACGGTAGAGCCGAACACTGAAGCTTTCTTT. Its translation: CSVDTRTVEPNTEAFF.